The 8 T cell receptor beta chains in this list originate from one sample, sequenced in a study of long-term antiretroviral therapy in people with HIV. The run of the v3.0 immunoSEQ assay was at survey level. TCRdb's copy holds only in-frame clones and misses some; the assay was immunoSEQ multiplex PCR. The data contain under 15,000 clones, roughly 82% of them singletons. Specimen: unsorted PBMCs, collected roughly 8.1 years after starting antiretroviral therapy. These TCRs come from a man in his forties or fifties with HIV.

J is TRBJ1-1 and V is TRBV28; the match to TRBD1 covers 7 bases. CDR3 length: 16 amino acids. The V and J ends lost 4 bases and 0 bases, in that order; junction bases with no gene match: 8. Germline V CDR1 and CDR2: MDHEN, SYDVKM. The CDR3 DNA reads as TGTGCCAGCAGTTCCCACCTCCAGGGGGTGAACACTGAAGCTTTCTTT. As protein: CASSSHLQGVNTEAFF. Combining the CDR3 with reference TRBV28 and TRBJ1-1 gives the whole variable domain DVKVTQSSRYLVKRTGEKVFLECVQDMDHENMFWYRQDPGLGLRLIYFSYDVKMKEKGDIPEGYSVSREKKERFSLILESASTNQTSMYLCASSSHLQGVNTEAFFGQGTRLTVV.

The CDR3 sequence is CASSALLAGELTDTQYF. The DNA for the CDR3 is TGCGCCAGCAGCGCCCTACTAGCGGGGGAGCTCACAGATACGCAGTATTTT. The genes are TRBV10-2 and TRBJ2-3; 11 bases fit TRBD2. With 6 bases clipped from V and 2 bases from J, the junction kept 10 bases outside the gene matches. This CDR3 is built from 17 residues. Germline V gene sequence: CDR1 WSHSY, CDR2 SAAADI.

The chain uses TRBV20-1 and TRBJ2-3; D unclear. The V gene lost 5 bases and the J gene lost 8 bases, with 11 bases spanning the gap. The CDR3 has 11 residues. Germline CDR1 and CDR2: DFQATT and SNEGSKA (reference sequence). DNA for the CDR3: TGCAGTGCTGAAGATTTTGGTACGCAGTATTTT. Translated, it gives CSAEDFGTQYF.

This clone was seen only once. V is TRBV11-3 and J is TRBJ2-3, with D possibly called TRBD1 or TRBD2 (5 bases each). The CDR3 loop spans 15 amino acids. Germline V gene lookup returns CDR1 SGHNT and CDR2 YENEEA. Trimming shortened V by 4 bases and J by 0 bases, and 11 bases separated the two germline ends. CDR3 amino acids: CASSWDGVSTDTQYF. CDR3 sequence (DNA): TGTGCCAGCAGCTGGGACGGAGTGAGCACAGATACGCAGTATTTT.

This clone was counted a single time. The V gene is TRBV6-1, the J gene TRBJ1-1; no reliable D call. The V end lost 0 bases, the J end lost 5 bases, and 7 bases lay between the germline ends. CDR1 and CDR2 from the germline V gene are MNHNS and SASEGT. The CDR3 covers 13 residues. The CDR3 nucleotides are TGTGCCAGCAGTGAAGCGGGGTTTACTGAAGCTTTCTTT. Residues: CASSEAGFTEAFF.

The V call is TRBV6-1, the J call TRBJ2-6; the D gene is possibly TRBD2 (6 bases). V was shortened by 4 bases and J by 4 bases, with 20 bases between the two germline ends. This CDR3 spans 18 amino acids. Looked up from germline, CDR1 is MNHNS and CDR2 is SASEGT. As DNA, the CDR3 is TGTGCCAGCAGTGGGGGCCTGGGGGGACCGGTGGGGGCCAACGTCCTGACTTTC. Translated: CASSGGLGGPVGANVLTF.

This clone was recorded once. The chain is built from TRBV11-3 and TRBJ2-7, with TRBD1 matching over 9 bases. The trim removed 4 bases at V and 5 bases at J, leaving 6 bases unmatched. Germline V gene data show CDR1 as SGHNT and CDR2 as YENEEA. The CDR3 covers 14 residues. The CDR3 DNA follows: TGTGCCAGCAGCTCAGGACAGGGGTCGGACGAGCAGTACTTC. The encoded protein is CASSSGQGSDEQYF.

J is TRBJ2-6 and V is TRBV7-3; no clear D. Deletions cut 5 bases from V and 0 bases from J, with 8 bases between. Germline loops: CDR1 SGHTA, CDR2 FQGTGA. CDR3 length: 15 residues. This CDR3 reads CASSPGASGANVLTF. The CDR3 DNA is TGTGCCAGCAGCCCTGGAGCCTCTGGGGCCAACGTCCTGACTTTC.